This T cell receptor beta chain was identified in a study of identical twins listed by TCRdb under 2016. Regarding the complete study: TCR alpha and beta repertoires from monozygotic twins, unrelated adults of various ages and cord blood were deep-sequenced to test whether fetal clonotypes persist. Replicate twin experiments were performed at different times using different library preparation protocols to rule out contamination.

Between the V and J ends, shortened by 6 bases and 2 bases respectively, the junction contains 11 bases. CDR1 MNHNS and CDR2 SASEGT were looked up in the germline V gene. Reading from cysteine to phenylalanine, the CDR3 counts 13 amino acids. The entry retains the CDR3 DNA only, 39 bases that are in frame from base 1. This clonotype came up a few times. Its target antigen remains unknown. No base qualities exist here, and no much larger clone lies one base off it. What the work shows at the level of the full study, not this receptor alone: Excess twin sharing in beta out-of-frame sequences was weaker because fewer shared sequences lowered the signal-to-noise ratio. Invariant T cells such as MAIT and iNKT could partly confound zero-insertion analyses, although diverse VJ usage argued against such confounding for most clonotypes. Out-of-frame TCR alpha sharing in monozygotic twins was systematically underestimated by recombination models, whereas sharing between unrelated individuals was in agreement with the recombination models. Compared with coincidental sharing between unrelated individuals, out-of-frame TCR alpha sequences shared between twins had an excess of sequences with low generation probability. Because the same donors could not be followed over many years, the conclusions depended on cross-sectional statistical analysis. Abundant cord blood beta clonotypes had fewer insertions, young adult naive repertoires showed a similar but weaker trend, and memory repertoires showed no such trend.

Receptors were amplified or captured by 5' RACE. Reads for this sample came from an Illumina HiSeq 2000. Template switching introduced a universal primer binding site; the final cDNA contained a unique molecular identifier, enabling accurate counting of TCR cDNA molecules. First-strand cDNA for TCR alpha and beta chains was synthesized from specific primers in the conserved constant-segment region. To control for contamination, every cDNA library carried two barcodes: a SMART-Mk sample barcode plus Illumina barcodes. TruSeq adapter sequences and Illumina sample barcodes were added in two successive PCR steps. The TCR alpha and beta cDNA libraries were sequenced on the Illumina HiSeq platform using custom primers. Regarding the original processing steps: MiGEC was used to process raw reads and extract unique molecular identifiers, and MiXCR was used to find CDR3 positions. Recombination models were inferred per individual with the repgenHMM and IGoR tools using an EM algorithm. The analysis of shared clonotypes was done with the tcR package in R, with sharing normalized by the product of cloneset sizes. To study raw recombination without the effects of thymic and clonal selection, out-of-frame nonproductive sequences were analyzed. The public reads were run again by TCRdb, first through fastp at Q25 and then through MiXCR, and only productive beta chains were kept. Rows are combined by CDR3 protein, so each entry shows the most common genes and DNA. The V and J calls come from TCRdb's annotation, not from the publication. The sample table shows about 720,000 distinct CDR3 sequences, and around a sixth are seen once. The ten largest clones take up approximately 14% of the sample.

Only healthy Caucasian donors were included. The twin cohort consisted of three pairs of female monozygotic twins, all aged roughly 18 to 29 years. Peripheral blood mononuclear cells were the source from which RNA for the TCR libraries was isolated. The same sample was also studied in work on T cells expressing NK-cell markers. In that second paper, the authors write: Eight or nine donors provided sorted CD3+CD56+NKG2C+, CD3+CD56+NKG2C- and CD3+CD56-NKG2C+ T-cell subsets, whose TCR beta-chain repertoires were profiled. Among the eight sequenced donors, seven were HCMV-seropositive and one was HCMV-seronegative. In several experiments an anti-gammadeltaTCR antibody was added to restrict sorting to alphabetaTCR-expressing T cells. In six donors, the dominant CD3+CD56+NKG2C+ clonotypes were among the top 10 CD8+ clonotypes and accounted for about 1.0-7.5% of CD8+ T cells. Those dominant clonotypes were again the most abundant among CD3+CD56-NKG2C+ cells in a few donors, at about 25-65%. Whether the expanded NKG2C-expressing T cell clones were specific for HCMV antigens was left unclear. The study sequenced eight donors, all healthy volunteers chosen at random: three men and five women. HCMV-specific IgG was detected in serum with a commercial ELISA kit to determine HCMV serostatus. For several donors, bulk peripheral blood T-cell repertoires were additionally sequenced from unsorted PBMC. MIGEC was used to demultiplex reads and group the reads by UMI, and MiTCR was used to assemble and quantify clonotypes. To exclude erroneous sequences, any TCR cDNA sequence not supported by at least two reads was discarded. Downstream repertoire analysis used the tcR package, and clonotypes were matched across fractions by CDR3 nucleotide sequence plus V segment. VDJmatch was used to annotate antigen specificity against VDJdb, with one amino acid substitution allowed in CDR3.

The sequence was obtained from a young woman in good health. Recombination joined TRBV6-1 with TRBJ2-7, with TRBD1 perhaps the D gene, on 5 matching bases. The source material was PBMCs. The sequence in DNA is TGTGCCAGCAGGTCAGGGATAACCTACGAGCAGTACTTC. Its protein is CASRSGITYEQYF.